The next 28 T cell receptor beta chains were all read from a single sample in a study of shared clonotypes between healthy human individuals. Profiling relied on immunoSEQ multiplex PCR, and the TCRdb table lists in-frame clones only, not all of them. The sample has 470,000 or so clones, 70% to 80% seen once; the top ten hold 12%. The sequenced sample was PBMCs. Every receptor here comes from a woman aged 40 to 50 in good health. Some clones in this sample may be carry-over from other donors' samples.

This chain links TRBV19 with TRBJ2-5, with D tentatively TRBD1 or TRBD2 (5 bases each). V gave up 4 bases and J gave up 1 base, with 10 bases separating them. The CDR3 extends over 14 amino acids. Per the germline V gene, CDR1 is LNHDA and CDR2 is SQIVND (reference sequence). In DNA form, the CDR3 reads TGTGCCAGTAGTACTGGGACCATCCAAGAGACCCAGTACTTC. Its translation is CASSTGTIQETQYF.

This clone appeared a few times. V usage is TRBV5-1 and J usage is TRBJ1-1; weak D call: TRBD1 (6 bases). CDR1 is SGHRS, CDR2 YFSETQ, per germline. There are 13 residues in the CDR3. The V gene lost 1 base and the J gene lost 9 bases, with 13 bases spanning the gap. CDR3 sequence reads: CASSLFRTAKAFF. The CDR3 nucleotides are TGCGCCAGCAGCTTGTTCCGGACAGCTAAAGCTTTCTTT.

J is TRBJ2-7 and V is TRBV30, with 7 bases fitting TRBD1. The CDR3 has 15 amino acids. In germline, CDR1 is GTSNPN, CDR2 SVGIG (reference sequence). V was pared by 1 base and J by 3 bases, with 9 bases of the junction left unmatched. CDR3 sequence reads: CAWSAPGTAFYEQYF. The CDR3 DNA sequence: TGTGCCTGGAGTGCCCCCGGGACAGCGTTCTACGAGCAGTACTTC. Looking up the rest from reference TRBV30 and TRBJ2-7 gives the full variable domain: SQTIHQWPATLVQPVGSPLSLECTVEGTSNPNLYWYRQAAGRGLQLLFYSVGIGQISSEVPQNLSASRPQDRQFILSSKKLLLSDSGFYLCAWSAPGTAFYEQYFGPGTRLTVT.

This chain connects TRBV15 to TRBJ2-4; perhaps TRBD2 as D (5 bases). From germline, CDR1 is LNHNV and CDR2 YYDKDF (reference sequence). Between the trimmed V and J ends, which lost 0 bases and 6 bases, there was a span of 12 bases. This CDR3 comprises 15 residues. The CDR3: CATSRDHRGSNIQYF. CDR3 DNA sequence: TGTGCCACCAGCAGAGATCATAGAGGGTCAAACATTCAGTACTTC.

The CDR3 nucleotides read TGCGCCAGCAGCTCCACACCAGGGACTAGCGGACCCACCGGGGAGCTGTTTTTT. This sequence encodes CASSSTPGTSGPTGELFF. This chain links TRBV5-1 with TRBJ2-2; 11 bases align to TRBD2. CDR3 length: 18 amino acids. The V gene end was trimmed by 3 bases and the J gene end by 4 bases; junction bases not matched to a gene: 11. Per germline, CDR1 SGHRS and CDR2 YFSETQ.

This chain connects TRBV10-3 to TRBJ1-2, with 9 bases lining up with TRBD1. This CDR3 comprises 16 residues. Germline lookup yields CDR1 ENHRY and CDR2 SYGVKD. J gave up 0 bases and V 4 bases, and 6 bases lay outside the gene matches. As DNA, the CDR3 is TGTGCCATCAGTGGCCCGGGACAGGGTTCTAACTATGGCTACACCTTC. This encodes CAISGPGQGSNYGYTF.

This sequence joins TRBV5-6 and TRBJ2-7, with D unresolved. The CDR3 runs to 14 residues. The germline CDR1 and CDR2 sequences are SGHDT and YYEEEE. Trimming removed 1 base from V and 5 bases from J, with 13 bases in between. The CDR3 here is CASSLLQSAHEQYF. The CDR3 DNA follows: TGTGCCAGCAGCTTGCTACAATCGGCCCACGAGCAGTACTTC.

Concerning this clone: A far larger clone is only one base removed, so a read error is likely. Other DNA sequences in this sample translate to the same CDR3. The chain links TRBV2 to TRBJ2-7; the match to TRBD1 covers 9 bases. This CDR3 contains 12 residues. Germline values: CDR1 SNHLY, CDR2 FYNNEI. J gave up 4 bases and V 8 bases, and 3 bases lay outside the gene matches. The CDR3 reads CASGTGTYEQYF. The CDR3 DNA is TGTGCCAGCGGGACAGGGACTTACGAGCAGTACTTC.

In nucleotides, the CDR3 is TGCGCCAGCAGCCGCAGCGGGAATATACACAATGAGCAGTTCTTC. Encoded protein: CASSRSGNIHNEQFF. The chain recombines TRBV5-1 with TRBJ2-1; 7 bases fit TRBD2. The ends lost 4 bases at V and 5 bases at J; junction bases unmatched: 9. The CDR3 runs 15 residues. Looked up from germline, CDR1 is SGHRS and CDR2 is YFSETQ.

The rearrangement uses TRBV29-1 and TRBJ1-2; D is unresolved. Germline V CDR1 and CDR2: SQVTM, ANQGSEA. V lost 3 bases and J lost 6, with 5 bases in between. CDR3 size: 10 residues. CDR3 nucleotide sequence: TGCAGCGTTGAGGGGAATGGCTACACCTTC. This translates into CSVEGNGYTF.

This clone was observed a single time. The rearrangement uses TRBV30 and TRBJ2-5; D possibly corresponds to TRBD2 (5 bases). The CDR3 length is 15 residues. V lost 1 base to trimming and J lost 4 bases, with 16 bases between them. Germline V gives CDR1 GTSNPN, CDR2 SVGIG (reference sequence). The CDR3 sequence: CAWSGSPGVRETQYF. DNA of the CDR3: TGTGCCTGGAGTGGCTCCCCCGGGGTTCGAGAGACCCAGTACTTC.

The V and J genes are TRBV5-1 and TRBJ2-5; D gene unclear. CDR1 and CDR2 (germline): SGHRS, YFSETQ. The CDR3 loop spans 14 amino acids. V lost 3 bases and J 2 bases, leaving 11 bases between the germline ends. The CDR3 coding sequence is TGCGCCAGCAGCTCCCGTTTAGGGCAAGAGACCCAGTACTTC. It specifies CASSSRLGQETQYF.

The V call is TRBV13, the J call TRBJ2-3; D remains ambiguous. Per germline, CDR1 PRHDT and CDR2 FYEKMQ (reference sequence). This CDR3 is 13 amino acids long. Trimming shortened V by 2 bases and J by 0 bases, and 3 bases separated the two germline ends. Here the CDR3 reads CASSLPSTDTQYF. The CDR3 DNA sequence: TGTGCCAGCAGCTTACCTAGCACAGATACGCAGTATTTT.

There are a few counts of this clone. The chain carries TRBV5-1 and TRBJ1-1; TRBD1 might be the D (5 bases). V was trimmed by 4 bases and J by 2 bases, leaving 12 bases between them. CDR1 is SGHRS, CDR2 YFSETQ, per germline. The CDR3 consists of 14 residues. The CDR3, as DNA: TGCGCCAGCAGCCACGGACACCTTAACACTGAAGCTTTCTTT. Residues: CASSHGHLNTEAFF. The whole variable domain, filled in from reference TRBV5-1 and TRBJ1-1, reads KAGVTQTPRYLIKTRGQQVTLSCSPISGHRSVSWYQQTPGQGLQFLFEYFSETQRNKGNFPGRFSGRQFSNSRSEMNVSTLELGDSALYLCASSHGHLNTEAFFGQGTRLTVV.

V is TRBV9 and J is TRBJ2-1, with 11 bases fitting TRBD2. J was trimmed by 15 bases and V by 3 bases; bases with no gene match: 11. The CDR3 totals 14 residues. Germline CDR1 is SGDLS and CDR2 is YYNGEE. Written as DNA, the CDR3 is TGTGCCAGCAGCGCGGGACTAGCGGATTTCCTTCCGTTCTTC. Translated: CASSAGLADFLPFF.

A few counts support this clone. The J gene is TRBJ2-7, the V gene TRBV25-1, with TRBD2 matching over 12 bases. J was trimmed by 6 bases and V by 4 bases; bases with no gene match: 7. Germline CDR1 reads MGHDK; CDR2 reads SYGVNS. The CDR3 spans 15 residues. CDR3 loop: CASSGLAGGLGEQYF. CDR3 in DNA: TGTGCCAGCAGTGGCCTAGCGGGAGGGCTCGGCGAGCAGTACTTC.

The chain couples TRBV30 to TRBJ1-2, with unresolved D. V lost 4 bases to trimming and J lost 1 base, with 16 bases between them. CDR3 length: 15 residues. Germline V gives CDR1 GTSNPN, CDR2 SVGIG (reference sequence). The CDR3 spells CAWKHPRLDNYGYTF. CDR3 DNA sequence: TGTGCCTGGAAGCATCCCAGGCTTGATAACTATGGCTACACCTTC.

This clone was detected only once. The chain carries TRBV7-2 and TRBJ2-7; 10 bases match TRBD2. With 5 bases clipped from V and 0 bases from J, the junction kept 13 bases outside the gene matches. Per germline, CDR1 SGHTA and CDR2 FQGNSA. This CDR3 contains 18 residues. The CDR3 sequence is CASSQPRGTSGTSYEQYF. CDR3 coding DNA: TGTGCCAGCAGCCAGCCACGGGGAACTAGCGGGACCTCCTACGAGCAGTACTTC. Combining the CDR3 with reference TRBV7-2 and TRBJ2-7 gives the whole variable domain GAGVSQSPSNKVTEKGKDVELRCDPISGHTALYWYRQSLGQGLEFLIYFQGNSAPDKSGLPSDRFSAERTGGSVSTLTIQRTQQEDSAVYLCASSQPRGTSGTSYEQYFGPGTRLTVT.

The chain carries TRBV9 and TRBJ2-7, with D possibly matching TRBD1 (6 bases). CDR3 length equals 13 residues. Germline-derived CDR1 and CDR2 are SGDLS and YYNGEE. The V gene lost 5 bases and the J gene lost 2 bases, with 11 bases spanning the gap. The CDR3, as DNA: TGTGCCAGCAGTCCAACAGGGCCCTACGAGCAGTACTTC. This codes for CASSPTGPYEQYF.

V and J are TRBV6-6 and TRBJ2-1; D ambiguous. In germline, CDR1 is MNHNY, CDR2 SVGAGI (reference sequence). This CDR3 has 13 amino acids. The ends were cut back, 0 bases at V and 9 bases at J, with 9 bases in the middle. The CDR3 reads CASSYSKVGEQFF. As DNA, the CDR3 is TGTGCCAGCAGTTACTCGAAGGTGGGTGAGCAGTTCTTC.

In its sample, this clone was seen many times. This chain joins TRBV9 and TRBJ2-7; D not resolved. The germline CDR1 and CDR2 sequences are SGDLS and YYNGEE. V was shortened by 0 bases and J by 5 bases, with 9 bases between the two germline ends. CDR3 size: 13 residues. CDR3 sequence reads: CASSVGEPNEQYF. The CDR3 coding sequence is TGTGCCAGCAGCGTAGGGGAACCCAACGAGCAGTACTTC.

The chain recombines TRBV28 with TRBJ2-1; 7 nucleotides line up with TRBD1. This CDR3 is built from 13 residues. V dropped 2 bases and J dropped 8; count of bases not matched to a gene: 3. The germline gives CDR1 MDHEN, CDR2 SYDVKM. The CDR3 loop is CASSLGTDYEQFF. The CDR3 region has the DNA TGTGCCAGCAGTTTAGGGACAGACTATGAGCAGTTCTTC.

The chain links TRBV27 to TRBJ2-7; D gene ambiguous. The V end lost 5 bases, the J end lost 4 bases, and 15 bases lay between the germline ends. In germline, CDR1 is MNHEY, CDR2 SMNVEV (reference sequence). This CDR3 region has 14 residues. CDR3 DNA: TGTGCCAGCAGTCTGGACGGGTGGTTATACGAGCAGTACTTC. Its translation is CASSLDGWLYEQYF.

The V call is TRBV30, the J call TRBJ2-2; possibly TRBD1 for D (6 bases). V lost 5 bases, J lost 0 bases, and 10 bases lay in between. Germline V CDR1 and CDR2: GTSNPN, SVGIG (reference sequence). CDR3 length: 14 amino acids. CDR3 amino acids: CAWPGTSNTGELFF. The CDR3 DNA reads TGTGCCTGGCCCGGGACATCGAACACCGGGGAGCTGTTTTTT.

The rearrangement uses TRBV7-9 and TRBJ1-5, with 9 nucleotides matching TRBD1. CDR1 and CDR2 (germline): SEHNR, FQNEAQ (reference sequence). V dropped 7 bases and J dropped 5; count of bases not matched to a gene: 15. This CDR3 contains 17 residues. The DNA for the CDR3 is TGTGCCAGCAACAGATATCGGGACAGGGAGCTTTATCAGCCCCAGCATTTT. Amino acid sequence: CASNRYRDRELYQPQHF. Based on the CDR3 plus reference TRBV7-9 and TRBJ1-5, the full variable domain is DTGVSQNPRHKITKRGQNVTFRCDPISEHNRLYWYRQTLGQGPEFLTYFQNEAQLEKSRLLSDRFSAERPKGSFSTLEIQRTEQGDSAMYLCASNRYRDRELYQPQHFGDGTRLSIL.

This clone was seen many times. The chain uses TRBV7-3 and TRBJ2-1; 7 bases match TRBD2. The trim removed 0 bases at V and 10 bases at J, leaving 3 bases unmatched. Germline lookup yields CDR1 SGHTA and CDR2 FQGTGA. The length of the CDR3 is 13 residues. As DNA, the CDR3 is TGTGCCAGCAGCTTAACCCCGGGACTAGAGCAGTTCTTC. Encoded protein: CASSLTPGLEQFF.

The V gene is TRBV2, the J gene TRBJ2-7; D is perhaps TRBD1 or TRBD2 (5 bases each). Germline lookup yields CDR1 SNHLY and CDR2 FYNNEI. V gave up 9 bases and J gave up 7 bases, with 19 bases separating them. This CDR3 comprises 13 residues. DNA for the CDR3: TGTGCCAGTAGCCGGGGCCTAGATCAAGAGCAGTACTTC. This codes for CASSRGLDQEQYF. Drawing the rest from reference TRBV2 and TRBJ2-7, the complete variable domain is EPEVTQTPSHQVTQMGQEVILRCVPISNHLYFYWYRQILGQKVEFLVSFYNNEISEKSEIFDDQFSVERPDGSNFTLKIRSTKLEDSAMYFCASSRGLDQEQYFGPGTRLTVT.

The gene calls are TRBV30 and TRBJ1-6; 7 bases are a match to TRBD1. The CDR3 has 14 residues. CDR1 is GTSNPN and CDR2 is SVGIG in the germline V gene (reference sequence). The J segment lost 9 bases and the V segment lost 4 bases, leaving 9 bases of the junction unmatched. In DNA, the CDR3 is TGTGCCTGGATCCGACAGGGTAACGGTTCACCCCTCCACTTT. Translated: CAWIRQGNGSPLHF.